This section outlines one T cell receptor beta chain sequence together with its context. CDR3 length equals 13 residues. Looked up from germline, CDR1 is ENHRY and CDR2 is SYGVKD. Trimming removed 2 bases at V and 7 bases at J, with 12 bases between. This specimen comes from a study of CD8 T cells in Susac syndrome. 0.5 to 1 ug RNA was reverse transcribed with random hexamers. TCRdb independently ran MiXCR on the immunoSEQ multiplex PCR reads; one entry per CDR3 protein. Counted here are over 140,000 distinct CDR3 sequences, approximately 95% occurring once; the ten biggest clones make up around 0.15%.

The specimen sequenced was CD4+ T cells from PBMCs. The chain carries TRBV10-3 and TRBJ2-7, with no clear D. The sequence derives from a human donor with Susac syndrome. CDR3 in DNA: TGTGCCATCAGTGAGCAAAGGGTGGTAGAGCAGTACTTC. Its protein is CAISEQRVVEQYF.